A single TCR beta chain is shown here with its context. Its antigen remains unknown. Researchers amplified the TCR beta CDR3 regions from RNA transcripts. Carried out on the TCR CDR3, a first-round RT-PCR used the HTBI primer set. TCRdb ran MiXCR on the multiplex PCR reads and lists one entry per CDR3 protein. The sample includes about 500,000 distinct CDR3 sequences, roughly a sixth of them seen just once. This sample is part of a study of T cells in Graves' hyperthyroidism and ophthalmopathy. Germline V gene sequence: CDR1 MDHEN, CDR2 SYDVKM. The CDR3 spans 12 residues. V was clipped by 3 bases and J by 9 bases, with 6 bases between them. Study-wide results and limits: Model output signaled ophthalmopathy a median 6.5 months ahead of onset.

Clinical symptoms, serum thyroxine, TRAb, thyroid ultrasound and orbital computed tomography informed diagnoses. Extraction of PBMCs used under 13 ml of fresh peripheral blood. This chain connects TRBV28 to TRBJ1-6; tentative D call: TRBD1 (5 bases). Sequenced input: blood. This receptor was obtained from a woman aged 30 to 39 with Graves' ophthalmopathy. The CDR3 DNA is TGTGCCAGCAGTTTGCAGGGTTCACCCCTCCACTTT. This sequence encodes CASSLQGSPLHF.